Detailed here is one T cell receptor beta chain. Its target is unknown. This sample is drawn from a study of T-cell memory formation after mild COVID-19. Study overall: TCR clusters were mostly confined to one donor each. Study-level results: Clones that contracted from day 15 to 85 were balanced CD4/CD8, while later expanders leaned CD4+. Pre-infection memory carried some responding clones, suggesting that cross-reactive memory joined.

The germline CDR1 and CDR2 sequences are PRHDT and FYEKMQ (reference sequence). With 5 bases removed from V and 4 bases from J, the gap between germline ends came to 11 bases. CDR3 size: 13 residues. TCRdb called the 5' RACE reads again in MiXCR, with one record for every CDR3 protein. This sample yields under 350,000 distinct CDR3 sequences, of which 15% to 20% are seen a single time; roughly 24% belongs to the top ten. What was sequenced was PBMCs or a T cell subset sorted from them (not recorded which). This sequence originates from a man aged 18 to 30 who had mild COVID-19 (a few samples of this study predate the infection). Cell type and time point are not known. The chain recombines TRBV13 with TRBJ1-1, with TRBD1 as a possible D gene (6 bases). CDR3 sequence: CASSGRGFTEAFF. In DNA form, the CDR3 reads TGTGCCAGCAGCGGCAGGGGCTTCACTGAAGCTTTCTTT.